The clone carrying this T cell receptor beta chain showed up many times. The source of the sample is a study of regulatory T cells in long-lasting Graves disease. This sample's time point: newly diagnosed GD, antithyroid drugs for less than 3 months. Researchers made the TCR library from RNA that was extracted from PBMCs. Enrollment of patients was through an endocrinology department in Xi'an, China. In building TCR beta libraries, iRepertoire HTBI primers were used together with Arm-PCR of CDR3 regions. TCRdb ran MiXCR on the multiplex PCR reads and lists one entry per CDR3 protein. This table holds roughly 420,000 distinct CDR3 sequences, about 15% found once. The V segment lost 0 bases and the J segment 4 bases; nucleotides outside the gene matches: 13. This CDR3 is 18 amino acids long. Germline V CDR1 and CDR2: MNHEY, SVGEGT. This same sample was also taken into another study, of T cells in Graves' hyperthyroidism and ophthalmopathy. That source reports: Hyperthyroidism of Graves' type that showed no ophthalmopathy progression within 18 months was stable.

V and J are TRBV6-2 or TRBV6-3 and TRBJ2-3, with TRBD2 matching 7 bases. The specimen was peripheral blood mononuclear cells (PBMCs), collected at new diagnosis, from a patient treated with antithyroid drugs. The receptor was derived from a woman aged 50 to 60 with Graves disease. The CDR3 sequence is CASSYSAGARTSPDTQYF. In nucleotides, the CDR3 is TGTGCCAGCAGTTACTCGGCGGGAGCGAGAACTTCTCCAGATACGCAGTATTTT.